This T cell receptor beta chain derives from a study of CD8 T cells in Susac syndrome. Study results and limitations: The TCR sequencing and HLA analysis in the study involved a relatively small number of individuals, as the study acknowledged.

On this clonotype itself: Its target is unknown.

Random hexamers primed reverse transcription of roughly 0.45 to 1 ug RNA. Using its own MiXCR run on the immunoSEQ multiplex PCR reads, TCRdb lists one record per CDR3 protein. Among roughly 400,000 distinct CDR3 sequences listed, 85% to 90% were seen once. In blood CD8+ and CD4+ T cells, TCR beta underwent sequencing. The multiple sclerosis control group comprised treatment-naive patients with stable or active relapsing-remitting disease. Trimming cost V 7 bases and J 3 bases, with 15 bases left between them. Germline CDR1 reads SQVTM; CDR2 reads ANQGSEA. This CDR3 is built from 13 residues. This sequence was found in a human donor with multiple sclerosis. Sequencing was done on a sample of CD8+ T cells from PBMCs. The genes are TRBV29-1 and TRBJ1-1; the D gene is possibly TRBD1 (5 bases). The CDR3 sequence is CSGAPGGHTEAFF. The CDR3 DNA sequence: TGCAGCGGCGCACCGGGGGGACACACTGAAGCTTTCTTT. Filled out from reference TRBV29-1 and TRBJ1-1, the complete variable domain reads SAVISQKPSRDICQRGTSLTIQCQVDSQVTMMFWYRQQPGQSLTLIATANQGSEATYESGFVIDKFPISRPNLTFSTLTVSNMSPEDSSIYLCSGAPGGHTEAFFGQGTRLTVV.